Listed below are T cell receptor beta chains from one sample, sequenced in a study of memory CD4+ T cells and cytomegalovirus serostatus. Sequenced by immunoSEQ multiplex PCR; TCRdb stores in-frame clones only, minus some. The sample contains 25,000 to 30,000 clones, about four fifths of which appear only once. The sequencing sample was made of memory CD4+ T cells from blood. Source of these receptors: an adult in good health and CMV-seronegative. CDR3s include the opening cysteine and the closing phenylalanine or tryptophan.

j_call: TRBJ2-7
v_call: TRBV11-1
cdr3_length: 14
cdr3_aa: CASSRGRISYEQYF

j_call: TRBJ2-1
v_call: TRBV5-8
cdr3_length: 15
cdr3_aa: CASSLEGGTYNEQFF

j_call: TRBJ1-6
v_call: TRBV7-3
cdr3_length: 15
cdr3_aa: CASSLAGYGGSPLHF

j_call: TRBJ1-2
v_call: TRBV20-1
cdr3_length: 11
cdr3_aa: CSARENSWDTF

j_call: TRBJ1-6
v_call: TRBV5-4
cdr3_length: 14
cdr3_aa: CASSLTGSDAPLHF

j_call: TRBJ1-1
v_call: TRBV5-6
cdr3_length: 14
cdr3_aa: CASSGRRGRAEAFF

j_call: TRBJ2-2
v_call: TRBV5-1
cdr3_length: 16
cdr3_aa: CASSSTGAKNTGELFF

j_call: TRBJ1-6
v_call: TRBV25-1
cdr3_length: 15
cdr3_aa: CASRGAGLYNSPLHF

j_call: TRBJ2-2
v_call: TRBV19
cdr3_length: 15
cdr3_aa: CASSTGRRNTGELFF

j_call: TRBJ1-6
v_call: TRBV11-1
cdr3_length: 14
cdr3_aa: CASSFGQNNSPLHF

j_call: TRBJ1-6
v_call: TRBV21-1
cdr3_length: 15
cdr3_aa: CASSNRDADNSPLHF

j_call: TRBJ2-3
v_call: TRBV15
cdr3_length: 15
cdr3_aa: CATSRDPRSTDTQYF

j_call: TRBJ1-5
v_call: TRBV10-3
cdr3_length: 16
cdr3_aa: CAISESGRTINQPQHF

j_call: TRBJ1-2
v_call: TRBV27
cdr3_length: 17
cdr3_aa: CASTFIGDRTGVHGYTF

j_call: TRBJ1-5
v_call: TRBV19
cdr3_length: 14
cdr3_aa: CASSIQDTNQPQHF

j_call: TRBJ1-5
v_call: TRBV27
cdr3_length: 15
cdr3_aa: CASTMRGDGNQPQHF

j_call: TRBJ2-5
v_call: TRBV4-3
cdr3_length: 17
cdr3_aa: CASSQGVPSGGLETQYF

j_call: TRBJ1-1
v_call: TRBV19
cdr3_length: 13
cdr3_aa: CASSIDFDTEAFF

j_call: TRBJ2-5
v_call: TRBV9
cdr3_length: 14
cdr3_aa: CASSVGHTQETQYF

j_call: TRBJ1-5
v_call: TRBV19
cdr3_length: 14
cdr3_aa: CASSTDRGYQPQHF

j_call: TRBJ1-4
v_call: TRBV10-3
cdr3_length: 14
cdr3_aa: CAISGGMKDEKLFF

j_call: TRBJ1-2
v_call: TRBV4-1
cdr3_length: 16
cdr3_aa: CASSQDRGRVPYGYTF

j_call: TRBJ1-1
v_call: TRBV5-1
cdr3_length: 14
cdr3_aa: CASSLVTGGTEAFF

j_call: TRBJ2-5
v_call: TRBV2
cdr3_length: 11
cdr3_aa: CASTVKETQYF

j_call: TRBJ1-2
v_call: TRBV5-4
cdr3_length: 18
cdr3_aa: CASSSGQGHLINFNGYTF

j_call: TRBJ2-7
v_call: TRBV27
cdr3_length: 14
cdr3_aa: CASSLLEGGVEQYF

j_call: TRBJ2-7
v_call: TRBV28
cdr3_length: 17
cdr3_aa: CASSPPGGAGGEYEQYF

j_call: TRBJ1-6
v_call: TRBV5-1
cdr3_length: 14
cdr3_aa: CASQKGWEESPLHF

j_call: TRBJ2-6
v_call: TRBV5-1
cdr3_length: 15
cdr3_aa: CASSSPGAGANVLTF

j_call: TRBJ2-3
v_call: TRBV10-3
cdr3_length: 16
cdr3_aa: CAISDTSGEASGTQYF

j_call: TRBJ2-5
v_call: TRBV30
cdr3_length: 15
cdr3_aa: CAWAFRGGVLETQYF

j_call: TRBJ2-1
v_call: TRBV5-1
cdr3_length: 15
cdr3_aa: CASSGGTVSYNEQFF

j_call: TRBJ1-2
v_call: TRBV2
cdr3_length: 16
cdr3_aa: CASKDRGFRRVGGYTF

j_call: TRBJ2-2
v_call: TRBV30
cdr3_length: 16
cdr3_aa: CAWSGAGTGGSGELFF

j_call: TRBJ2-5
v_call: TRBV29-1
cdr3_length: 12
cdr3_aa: CSHDRGGETQYF

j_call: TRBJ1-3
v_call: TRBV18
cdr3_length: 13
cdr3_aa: CASSPPPGNTIYF